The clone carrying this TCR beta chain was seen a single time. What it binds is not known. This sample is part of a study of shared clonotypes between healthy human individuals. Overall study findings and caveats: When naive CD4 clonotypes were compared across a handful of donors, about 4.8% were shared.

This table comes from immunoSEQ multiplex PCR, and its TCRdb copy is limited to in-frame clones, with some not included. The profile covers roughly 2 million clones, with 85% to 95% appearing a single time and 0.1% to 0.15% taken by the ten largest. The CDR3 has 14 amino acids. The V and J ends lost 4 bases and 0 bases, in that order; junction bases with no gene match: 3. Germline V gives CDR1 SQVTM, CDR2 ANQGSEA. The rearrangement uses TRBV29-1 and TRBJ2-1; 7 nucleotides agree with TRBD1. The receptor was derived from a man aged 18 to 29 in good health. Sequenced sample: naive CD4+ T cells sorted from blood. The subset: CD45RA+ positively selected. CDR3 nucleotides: TGCAGCGTTGGGGACAGCCGCTCCTACAATGAGCAGTTCTTC. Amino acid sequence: CSVGDSRSYNEQFF.